This T cell receptor beta chain was found in a study of CD8 T cells in Susac syndrome. Overall study findings and caveats: It was acknowledged in the study that its TCR sequencing and HLA analysis involved a relatively small number of individuals.

Random hexamers were used to reverse transcribe about 0.45 to 1 ug of RNA. Amplification of TCR beta CDR3 spanned 54 Vbeta and 13 Jbeta via immunoSEQ multiplex PCR. Each CDR3 protein gets one entry after TCRdb re-called the immunoSEQ multiplex PCR reads with MiXCR. The sample consists of around 77,000 distinct CDR3 sequences, 96% of them appearing once. This CDR3 region has 13 residues. The V end lost 1 base, the J end lost 4 bases, and 4 bases lay between the germline ends. Relapsing-remitting disease, either stable or active, was present in the multiple sclerosis controls, who were treatment-naive patients. The CD8+ and CD4+ T cells were negatively isolated, with the TEMRA cells enriched by FACS. As concerns this clonotype: Antigen: not known.

The TCR sequence derives from a human donor with multiple sclerosis. The V call is TRBV12-3 or TRBV12-4, the J call TRBJ2-2; no definite D call. Sequenced material: CD4+ T cells from PBMCs. The CDR3 loop is CASSLGRTGELFF. DNA of the CDR3: TGTGCCAGCAGTTTAGGACGCACCGGGGAGCTGTTTTTT.